These 30 T cell receptor beta chains share one sample of origin, sequenced in a study of T-cell reconstitution after alpha-beta-depleted transplantation in children. Preparation of the TCRbeta library was carried out with unique molecular identifiers. In TCRdb, the PCR reads were re-called with MiXCR into one record per CDR3 protein. The sample lists about 580,000 distinct CDR3 sequences, more than 20% seen once, with 12% to 15% in the top ten. The sequences come from PBMCs, mostly from graft donor cells, collected 360 days after TCRalphabeta/CD19-depleted stem cell transplant. These receptors were obtained from a boy under three years old who had a stem cell transplant for acute myeloid leukemia, so the T cells may come from the graft donor.

Ten or more counts support this clonotype. The V and J genes are TRBV29-1 and TRBJ2-3; 9 nucleotides align to TRBD1. V lost 0 bases and J lost 2; bases outside the gene matches: 12. The CDR3 sequence is 18 residues long. CDR1 is SQVTM and CDR2 is ANQGSEA in the germline V gene. The DNA of the CDR3 is TGCAGCGTTGAAGACACCGAAATCCGGGACAGGGACACAGATACGCAGTATTTT. Translating it yields CSVEDTEIRDRDTDTQYF.

The chain has TRBV7-2 and TRBJ2-6; D ambiguous. CDR1 SGHTA and CDR2 FQGNSA come from the germline V gene. Trimming removed 1 base at V and 1 base at J, with 8 bases between. The CDR3 totals 16 residues. The CDR3 sequence is CASSLGGLSGANVLTF. The CDR3, as DNA: TGTGCCAGCAGCTTAGGAGGATTGTCTGGGGCCAACGTCCTGACTTTC.

The rearrangement links TRBV5-4 to TRBJ2-7; tentative D call: TRBD2 (6 bases). The V and J ends lost 2 bases and 6 bases respectively, with 18 bases between them. The CDR3 is 15 residues long. Per the germline V gene, CDR1 is SGHNT and CDR2 is YYREEE (reference sequence). Here the CDR3 DNA reads TGTGCCAGCAGCTTCGGGGGACTGGAGTCGCGCGAGCAGTACTTC. Its translation: CASSFGGLESREQYF. The full variable domain, in which reference TRBV5-4 and TRBJ2-7 provide the parts outside the CDR3, is ETGVTQSPTHLIKTRGQQVTLRCSSQSGHNTVSWYQQALGQGPQFIFQYYREEENGRGNFPPRFSGLQFPNYSSELNVNALELDDSALYLCASSFGGLESREQYFGPGTRLTVT.

The chain joins TRBV6-4 to TRBJ2-1; TRBD1 matches at 10 bases. The junction had 3 bases not matched to a gene; V was cut back by 2 bases and J by 5 bases. Germline V gene data show CDR1 as MRHNA and CDR2 as SNTAGT. The CDR3 runs to 15 residues. CDR3 nucleotide sequence: TGTGCCAGCAGTGACGGACAGGGGGGGAACAATGAGCAGTTCTTC. Its protein product is CASSDGQGGNNEQFF.

The sample holds a few counts of this clonotype. V and J are TRBV7-6 and TRBJ2-7; perhaps TRBD2 as D (6 bases). CDR1 is SGHVS and CDR2 is FNYEAQ in the germline V gene. The CDR3 consists of 13 residues. V was shortened by 2 bases and J by 7 bases, with 12 bases between the two germline ends. The CDR3 loop reads CASSLSAGTEQYF. The CDR3 nucleotides are TGTGCCAGCAGCTTAAGTGCGGGAACGGAGCAGTACTTC. Full variable domain (outside the CDR3, taken from reference TRBV7-6 and TRBJ2-7): GAGVSQSPRYKVTKRGQDVALRCDPISGHVSLYWYRQALGQGPEFLTYFNYEAQQDKSGLPNDRFSAERPEGSISTLTIQRTEQRDSAMYRCASSLSAGTEQYFGPGTRLTVT.

This clonotype was seen only a few times. The chain employs TRBV7-2 and TRBJ2-7, with 9 bases aligning to TRBD2. The CDR3 extends over 16 amino acids. Germline trimming cut 2 bases from V and 2 bases from J; bases unmatched to any gene: 7. Germline CDR1 reads SGHTA; CDR2 reads FQGNSA. CDR3 DNA sequence: TGTGCCAGCAGCTTACAGCGGACTAGCGCTACCTACGAGCAGTACTTC. It encodes CASSLQRTSATYEQYF.

Many counts were recorded for this clonotype. The chain combines TRBV6-2 or TRBV6-3 with TRBJ2-2; TRBD2 matches at 11 bases. The germline V gene encodes CDR1 MNHEY and CDR2 SVGEGT. There are 17 residues in the CDR3. The V segment lost 4 bases and the J segment 2 bases; nucleotides outside the gene matches: 6. CDR3 loop: CASSSPGLADNTGELFF. In nucleotides, the CDR3 is TGTGCCAGCAGTTCCCCGGGACTAGCGGATAACACCGGGGAGCTGTTTTTT.

The chain couples TRBV28 to TRBJ2-2, with 7 nucleotides matching TRBD1. Germline trimming cut 5 bases from V and 6 bases from J; bases unmatched to any gene: 9. The germline V gene has CDR1 MDHEN and CDR2 SYDVKM. The CDR3 runs 15 residues. CDR3 nucleotides: TGTGCCAGCAGTCCAGGGGGAGTAATGTCCGGGGAGCTGTTTTTT. It codes for CASSPGGVMSGELFF.

This clonotype was detected many times. The V gene is TRBV29-1, the J gene TRBJ2-3, with 7 bases lining up with TRBD2. With 2 bases clipped from V and 1 base from J, the junction kept 3 bases outside the gene matches. This CDR3 contains 14 residues. Looked up from germline, CDR1 is SQVTM and CDR2 is ANQGSEA. This CDR3 reads CSVERGRGTDTQYF. The DNA of the CDR3 is TGCAGCGTTGAACGGGGGAGGGGCACAGATACGCAGTATTTT.

At least ten counts were recorded for this clonotype. The genes are TRBV20-1 and TRBJ2-3, with 7 bases identical to TRBD1. Germline CDR1 and CDR2: DFQATT and SNEGSKA (reference sequence). V shed 0 bases, J shed 4 bases, and the junction held 7 bases outside the gene matches. The CDR3 runs 15 residues. The CDR3 DNA reads as TGCAGTGCTAGAGATCTGAACAGGGGTTCAGATACGCAGTATTTT. It translates to CSARDLNRGSDTQYF.

The chain employs TRBV15 and TRBJ2-7; D not certain. Trimming cost V 0 bases and J 0 bases, with 3 bases left between them. Germline V gene data show CDR1 as LNHNV and CDR2 as YYDKDF (reference sequence). This CDR3 has 13 amino acids. The chain's CDR3 is CATSRDVSYEQYV. The CDR3 DNA sequence: TGTGCCACCAGCAGAGACGTCTCCTACGAGCAGTACGTC.

This chain uses TRBV20-1 with TRBJ2-7; TRBD2 is a possible D gene (5 bases). The V gene lost 1 base and the J gene lost 3 bases, with 19 bases spanning the gap. The CDR3 covers 16 residues. Germline-derived CDR1 and CDR2 are DFQATT and SNEGSKA (reference sequence). CDR3: CSARARGHKLFYEQYV. For the CDR3, the DNA is TGCAGTGCTAGAGCTAGAGGGCACAAGCTTTTCTACGAGCAGTACGTC.

This clonotype was counted many times. The rearrangement links TRBV5-1 to TRBJ2-1; 9 bases agree with TRBD2. The CDR3 contains 13 residues. Trimming removed 3 bases from V and 7 bases from J; junction bases left unmatched: 2. From germline, CDR1 is SGHRS and CDR2 YFSETQ. DNA for the CDR3: TGCGCCAGCAGCTGGACTAGCGTAAATGAGCAGTTCTTC. Protein sequence: CASSWTSVNEQFF.

This sequence joins TRBV25-1 and TRBJ2-1; 11 nucleotides agree with TRBD1. The length of the CDR3 is 16 residues. Germline V gene lookup returns CDR1 MGHDK and CDR2 SYGVNS. V was clipped by 4 bases and J by 6 bases; unmatched bases: 8. CDR3 loop: CASSVKGQGGSNEQFF. The CDR3 DNA sequence: TGTGCCAGCAGTGTCAAGGGACAGGGGGGAAGCAATGAGCAGTTCTTC. Supplemented by reference TRBV25-1 and TRBJ2-1, the full variable domain reads EADIYQTPRYLVIGTGKKITLECSQTMGHDKMYWYQQDPGMELHLIHYSYGVNSTEKGDLSSESTVSRIRTEHFPLTLESARPSHTSQYLCASSVKGQGGSNEQFFGPGTRLTVL.

This clonotype was detected only a few times. The chain employs TRBV10-3 and TRBJ2-5; D is unclear. V gave up 3 bases and J gave up 5 bases, with 16 bases separating them. CDR1 is ENHRY and CDR2 is SYGVKD in the germline V gene. The CDR3 has 15 residues. This CDR3 is CAISEIKTSPETQYF. The CDR3 DNA sequence: TGTGCCATCAGTGAAATCAAGACATCACCCGAGACCCAGTACTTC.

The V and J genes are TRBV5-6 and TRBJ2-1; D is perhaps TRBD1 (6 bases). Trimming cost V 2 bases and J 1 base, with 7 bases left between them. The CDR3 contains 14 residues. The germline CDR1 and CDR2 sequences are SGHDT and YYEEEE. CDR3 DNA sequence: TGTGCCAGCAGCTTCCAGGGGTCCTACAATGAGCAGTTCTTC. Encoded protein: CASSFQGSYNEQFF.

The CDR3 sequence is CSVAGLAGNTGELFF. Here the CDR3 DNA reads TGCAGCGTTGCTGGACTAGCGGGTAACACCGGGGAGCTGTTTTTT. The V gene is TRBV29-1, the J gene TRBJ2-2; 11 positions match TRBD2. CDR3 length: 15 amino acids. V lost 4 bases, J lost 2 bases, and 3 bases stayed unmatched. In germline, CDR1 is SQVTM, CDR2 ANQGSEA.

The V and J genes are TRBV12-5 and TRBJ2-3; D is undetermined. The CDR3 length is 12 residues. Germline-derived CDR1 and CDR2 are LGHNT and FRNRAP. V lost 9 bases and J 0 bases, leaving 7 bases between the germline ends. CDR3 bases: TGTGCTAGCCTGGGGAGCACAGATACGCAGTATTTT. Translating it yields CASLGSTDTQYF.

The rearrangement links TRBV4-3 to TRBJ2-1; TRBD1 is a possible D gene (6 bases). In germline, CDR1 is LGHNA, CDR2 YSLEER. This CDR3 comprises 15 residues. V lost 1 base and J 2 bases, leaving 9 bases between the germline ends. The CDR3 coding sequence is TGCGCCAGCAGCCAAGTCAGGGGTCCCTACAATGAGCAGTTCTTC. Translation: CASSQVRGPYNEQFF.

This clonotype was picked up many times. This chain connects TRBV20-1 to TRBJ1-2, with no clear D. Germline V gene sequence: CDR1 DFQATT, CDR2 SNEGSKA (reference sequence). Trimming took 5 bases from V and 2 from J, leaving 9 bases between them. This CDR3 spans 12 amino acids. The CDR3 sequence: CSAPGSNYGYTF. The CDR3 DNA follows: TGCAGTGCTCCAGGTTCCAACTATGGCTACACCTTC.

This clonotype came up many times. The chain joins TRBV20-1 to TRBJ2-2; 8 positions agree with TRBD2. The junction had 10 bases not matched to a gene; V was cut back by 5 bases and J by 5 bases. CDR1 and CDR2 from the germline V gene are DFQATT and SNEGSKA (reference sequence). CDR3 length: 15 residues. The CDR3 DNA sequence: TGCAGTGCTCCCGGGGTAGCGGGGCTAACCGGGGAGCTGTTTTTT. It translates to CSAPGVAGLTGELFF.

This chain links TRBV6-2 or TRBV6-3 with TRBJ2-1, with D unclear. Germline values: CDR1 MNHEY, CDR2 SVGEGT. The V gene lost 5 bases and the J gene lost 5 bases, with 10 bases spanning the gap. The CDR3 runs 13 residues. The CDR3, as DNA: TGTGCCAGCAGTAACCGGGTTCACAATGAGCAGTTCTTC. Its protein is CASSNRVHNEQFF.

Turning to this clonotype: This likely comes from a read error, as the CDR3 has no conserved phenylalanine or tryptophan at its end. The genes are TRBV28 and TRBJ2-2, with TRBD1 identical over 9 bases. CDR1 is MDHEN and CDR2 is SYDVKM in the germline V gene. The CDR3 totals 15 residues. V was pared by 7 bases and J by 4 bases, with 7 bases of the junction left unmatched. This CDR3 is CASTPGTGSTGELFL. The DNA for the CDR3 is TGTGCCAGCACCCCCGGGACAGGGAGCACCGGGGAGCTGTTTCTT.

This clonotype was seen many times. This chain joins TRBV11-2 and TRBJ2-1; tentatively, D is TRBD1 (6 bases). The V and J ends lost 8 bases and 9 bases respectively, with 14 bases between them. CDR1 is SGHAT and CDR2 is FQNNGV in the germline V gene. The CDR3 spans 12 residues. In DNA form, the CDR3 reads TGTGCCAGCTCTGATACAGGGATTGAGCAGTTCTTC. Its protein is CASSDTGIEQFF.

In DNA, the CDR3 is TGCGCCAGCAGCACACGACGGGCGAACACTGAAGCTTTCTTT. As protein: CASSTRRANTEAFF. The rearrangement uses TRBV4-3 and TRBJ1-1; D remains unclear. V was trimmed by 5 bases and J by 1 base, leaving 11 bases between them. CDR1 is LGHNA and CDR2 is YSLEER in the germline V gene. The CDR3 covers 14 residues.

This clonotype was seen a handful of times. The V gene is TRBV4-1, the J gene TRBJ2-7; D remains ambiguous. The V gene lost 4 bases and the J gene lost 7 bases, with 11 bases spanning the gap. Germline CDR1 reads MGHRA; CDR2 reads YSYEKL. The CDR3 contains 12 residues. CDR3 coding DNA: TGCGCCAGCAGCCCGGACGGTAGAGAGCAGTACGTC. It codes for CASSPDGREQYV.

This clonotype was observed a few times. V is TRBV12-3 or TRBV12-4 and J is TRBJ1-3, with 8 positions matching TRBD1. V shed 10 bases, J shed 4 bases, and the junction held 6 bases outside the gene matches. The CDR3 is 13 amino acids. The CDR3 protein is CANQGQAGNTIYF. In nucleotides, the CDR3 is TGTGCCAACCAGGGACAGGCGGGAAACACCATATATTTT.

The chain recombines TRBV12-3 or TRBV12-4 with TRBJ1-1; D gene ambiguous. The CDR3 loop spans 14 amino acids. Trimming pared 3 bases from V and 3 bases from J, leaving 11 bases between. The CDR3 bases are TGTGCCAGCAGTTTCGGTCCGGGGTACACTGAAGCTTTCTTT. Protein sequence: CASSFGPGYTEAFF.

This chain uses TRBV5-4 with TRBJ1-1, with D possibly matching TRBD1 (6 bases). CDR3 length: 15 residues. Trimming pared 3 bases from V and 4 bases from J, leaving 16 bases between. Looked up from germline, CDR1 is SGHNT and CDR2 is YYREEE (reference sequence). The CDR3 is CASSSHEGVGTEAFF. The CDR3 DNA reads as TGTGCCAGCAGCTCCCACGAGGGGGTGGGCACTGAAGCTTTCTTT.

This chain joins TRBV12-3 or TRBV12-4 and TRBJ2-5; 8 nucleotides line up with TRBD1. The CDR3 is 14 amino acids. Losses at the gene ends were 7 bases for V and 5 bases for J; bases not matched to a gene: 9. The CDR3 region has the DNA TGTGCCAGCACGGACAGGGATTTGTTGGAGACCCAGTACTTC. Translation gives CASTDRDLLETQYF.